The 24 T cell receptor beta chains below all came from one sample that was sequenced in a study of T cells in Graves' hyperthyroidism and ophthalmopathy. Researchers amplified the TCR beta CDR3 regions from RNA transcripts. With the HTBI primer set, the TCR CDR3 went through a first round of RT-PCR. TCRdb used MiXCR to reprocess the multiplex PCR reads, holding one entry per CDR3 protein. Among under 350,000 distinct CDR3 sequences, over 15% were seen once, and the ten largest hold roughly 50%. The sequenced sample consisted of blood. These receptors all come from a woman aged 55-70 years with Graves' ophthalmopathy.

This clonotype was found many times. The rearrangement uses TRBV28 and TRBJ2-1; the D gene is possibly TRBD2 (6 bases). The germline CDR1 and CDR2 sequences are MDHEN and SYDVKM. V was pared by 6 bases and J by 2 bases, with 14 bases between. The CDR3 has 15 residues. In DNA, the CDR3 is TGTGCCAGCAGGGGACTGAGCGGAACCTACAATGAGCAGTTCTTC. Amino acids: CASRGLSGTYNEQFF.

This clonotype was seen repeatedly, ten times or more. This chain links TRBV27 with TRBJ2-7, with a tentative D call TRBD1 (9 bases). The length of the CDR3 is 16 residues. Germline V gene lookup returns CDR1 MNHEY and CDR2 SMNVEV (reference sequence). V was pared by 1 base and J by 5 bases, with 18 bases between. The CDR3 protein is CASSLLAGQGYHEQYF. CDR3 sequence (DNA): TGTGCCAGCAGTTTATTAGCGGGACAGGGTTACCACGAGCAGTACTTC.

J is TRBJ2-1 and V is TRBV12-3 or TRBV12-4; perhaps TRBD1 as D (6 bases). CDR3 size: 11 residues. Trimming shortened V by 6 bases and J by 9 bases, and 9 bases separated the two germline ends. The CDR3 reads CASSPGAEQFF. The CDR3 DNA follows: TGTGCCAGCAGCCCAGGGGCTGAGCAGTTCTTC.

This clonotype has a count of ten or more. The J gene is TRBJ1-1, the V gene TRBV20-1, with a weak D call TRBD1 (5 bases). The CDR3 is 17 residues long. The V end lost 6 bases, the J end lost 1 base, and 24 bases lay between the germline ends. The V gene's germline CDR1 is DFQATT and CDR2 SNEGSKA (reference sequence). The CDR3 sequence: CSANNPRTTVRNTEAFF. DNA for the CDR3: TGCAGTGCAAATAACCCCCGGACAACTGTGAGGAACACTGAAGCTTTCTTT.

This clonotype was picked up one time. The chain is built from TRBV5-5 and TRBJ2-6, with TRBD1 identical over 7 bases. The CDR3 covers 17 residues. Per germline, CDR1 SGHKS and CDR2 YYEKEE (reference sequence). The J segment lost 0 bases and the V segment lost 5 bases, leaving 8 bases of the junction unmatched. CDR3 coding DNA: TGTGCCAGCAGTAGGGGGCCCGCCTACTCTGGGGCCAACGTCCTGACTTTC. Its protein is CASSRGPAYSGANVLTF.

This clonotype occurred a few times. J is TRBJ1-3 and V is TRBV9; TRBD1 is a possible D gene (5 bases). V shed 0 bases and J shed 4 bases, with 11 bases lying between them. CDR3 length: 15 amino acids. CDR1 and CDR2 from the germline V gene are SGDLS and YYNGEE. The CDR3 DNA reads TGTGCCAGCAGCGTAGAGGGGCTCCGGGGAAACACCATATATTTT. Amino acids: CASSVEGLRGNTIYF.

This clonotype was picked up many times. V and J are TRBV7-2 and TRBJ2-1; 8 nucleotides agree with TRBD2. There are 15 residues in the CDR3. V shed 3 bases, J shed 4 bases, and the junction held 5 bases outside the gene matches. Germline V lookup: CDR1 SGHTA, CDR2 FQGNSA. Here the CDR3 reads CASSFSGSGYNEQFF. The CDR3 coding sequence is TGTGCCAGCAGCTTCAGCGGGAGTGGGTACAATGAGCAGTTCTTC.

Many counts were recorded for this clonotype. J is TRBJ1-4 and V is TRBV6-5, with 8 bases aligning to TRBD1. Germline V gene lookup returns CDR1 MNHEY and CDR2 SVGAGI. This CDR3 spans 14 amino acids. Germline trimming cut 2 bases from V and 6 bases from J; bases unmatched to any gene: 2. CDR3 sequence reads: CASSYPGQDEKLFF. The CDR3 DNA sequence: TGTGCCAGCAGTTACCCGGGACAGGATGAAAAACTGTTTTTT.

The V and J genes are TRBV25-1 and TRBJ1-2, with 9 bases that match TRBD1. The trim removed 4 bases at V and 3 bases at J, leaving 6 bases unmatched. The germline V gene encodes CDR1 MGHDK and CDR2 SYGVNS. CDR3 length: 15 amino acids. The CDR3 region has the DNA TGTGCCAGCAGTGGGTGGACAGGGGTTTACTATGGCTACACCTTC. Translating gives CASSGWTGVYYGYTF.

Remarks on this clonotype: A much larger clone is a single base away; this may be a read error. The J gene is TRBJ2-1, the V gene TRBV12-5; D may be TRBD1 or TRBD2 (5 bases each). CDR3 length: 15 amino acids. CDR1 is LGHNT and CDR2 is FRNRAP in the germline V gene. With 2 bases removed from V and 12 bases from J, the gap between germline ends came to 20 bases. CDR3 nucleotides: TGTGCTAGTGGTTTGCAGGGACGGGGACCGAGGGGGCAGTTCTTC. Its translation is CASGLQGRGPRGQFF.

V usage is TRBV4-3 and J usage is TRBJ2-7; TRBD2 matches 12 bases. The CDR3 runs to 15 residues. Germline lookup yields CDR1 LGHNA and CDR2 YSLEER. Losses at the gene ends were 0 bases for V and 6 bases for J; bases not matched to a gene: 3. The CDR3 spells CASSQESSGRVEQYF. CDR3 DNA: TGCGCCAGCAGCCAAGAATCTAGCGGGAGGGTCGAGCAGTACTTC.

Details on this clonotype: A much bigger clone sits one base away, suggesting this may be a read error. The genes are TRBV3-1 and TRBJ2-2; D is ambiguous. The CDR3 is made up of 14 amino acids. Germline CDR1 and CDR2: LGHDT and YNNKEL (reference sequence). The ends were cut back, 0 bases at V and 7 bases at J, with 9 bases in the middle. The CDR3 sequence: CASSQELTLGELFF. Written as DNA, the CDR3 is TGTGCCAGCAGCCAAGAGCTAACCCTCGGGGAGCTGTTTTTT.

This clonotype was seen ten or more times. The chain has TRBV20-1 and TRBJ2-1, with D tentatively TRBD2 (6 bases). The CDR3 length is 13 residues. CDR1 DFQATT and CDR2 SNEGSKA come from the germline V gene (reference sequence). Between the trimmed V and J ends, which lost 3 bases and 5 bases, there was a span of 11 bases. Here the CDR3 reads CSARRGQDNEQFF. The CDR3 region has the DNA TGCAGTGCTAGGCGGGGCCAGGACAATGAGCAGTTCTTC.

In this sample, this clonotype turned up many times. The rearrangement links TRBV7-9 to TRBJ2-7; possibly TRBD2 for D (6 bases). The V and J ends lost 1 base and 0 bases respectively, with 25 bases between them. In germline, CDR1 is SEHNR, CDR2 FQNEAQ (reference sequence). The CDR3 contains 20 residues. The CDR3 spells CASSLGAGAGGGPRSYEQYF. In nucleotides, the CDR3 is TGTGCCAGCAGCTTAGGGGCCGGGGCCGGGGGTGGACCGCGCTCCTACGAGCAGTACTTC.

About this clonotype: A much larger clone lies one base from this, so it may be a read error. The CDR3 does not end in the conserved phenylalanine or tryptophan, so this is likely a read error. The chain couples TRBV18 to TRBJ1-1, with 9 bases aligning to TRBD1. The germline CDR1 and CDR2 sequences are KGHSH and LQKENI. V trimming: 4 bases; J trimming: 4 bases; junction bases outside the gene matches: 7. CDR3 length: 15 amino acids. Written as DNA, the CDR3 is TGTGCCAGCTCACTCCAGACAGGGGGTGGCACTGAAGCTTTCTCT. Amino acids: CASSLQTGGGTEAFS.

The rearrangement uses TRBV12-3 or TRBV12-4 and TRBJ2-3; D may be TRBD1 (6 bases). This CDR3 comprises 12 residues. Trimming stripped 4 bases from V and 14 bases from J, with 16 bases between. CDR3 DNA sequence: TGTGCCAGCAGTTCAACAGGGCGGTGGTCGTATTTT. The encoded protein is CASSSTGRWSYF.

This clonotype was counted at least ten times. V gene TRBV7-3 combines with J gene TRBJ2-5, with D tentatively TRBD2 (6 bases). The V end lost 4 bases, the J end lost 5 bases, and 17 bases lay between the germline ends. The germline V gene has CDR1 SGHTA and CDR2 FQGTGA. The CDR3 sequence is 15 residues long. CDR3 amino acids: CASSSEGGVGETQYF. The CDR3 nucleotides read TGTGCCAGCAGCTCCGAAGGAGGGGTAGGGGAGACCCAGTACTTC.

The CDR3 spells CASSPDGLAGGATDTQYF. As DNA, the CDR3 is TGTGCCAGCAGCCCAGATGGACTAGCGGGGGGGGCCACAGATACGCAGTATTTT. The rearrangement joins TRBV7-2 to TRBJ2-3, with 15 bases fitting TRBD2. CDR1 and CDR2 (germline): SGHTA, FQGNSA. The J segment lost 2 bases and the V segment lost 5 bases, leaving 8 bases of the junction unmatched. The length of the CDR3 is 18 residues.

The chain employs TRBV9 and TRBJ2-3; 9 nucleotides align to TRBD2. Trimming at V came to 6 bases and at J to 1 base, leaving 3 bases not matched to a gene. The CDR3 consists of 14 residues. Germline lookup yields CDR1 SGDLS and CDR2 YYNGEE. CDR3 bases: TGTGCCAGCATTAGCGGGAGCGGCACAGATACGCAGTATTTT. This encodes CASISGSGTDTQYF.

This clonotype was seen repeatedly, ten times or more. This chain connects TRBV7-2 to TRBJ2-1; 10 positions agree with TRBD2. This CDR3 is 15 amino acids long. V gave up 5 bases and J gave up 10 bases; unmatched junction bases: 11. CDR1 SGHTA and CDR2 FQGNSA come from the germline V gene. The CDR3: CASSLSSSGGREQFF. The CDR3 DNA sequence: TGTGCCAGCAGCCTCTCGAGTAGCGGGGGGCGCGAGCAGTTCTTC.

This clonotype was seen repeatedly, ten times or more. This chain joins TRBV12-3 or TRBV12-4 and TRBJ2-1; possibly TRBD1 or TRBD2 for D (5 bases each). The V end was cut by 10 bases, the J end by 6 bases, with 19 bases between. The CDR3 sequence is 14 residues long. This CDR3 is CATLLPGTLNEQFF. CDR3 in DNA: TGTGCCACCCTTCTACCCGGGACCCTCAATGAGCAGTTCTTC.

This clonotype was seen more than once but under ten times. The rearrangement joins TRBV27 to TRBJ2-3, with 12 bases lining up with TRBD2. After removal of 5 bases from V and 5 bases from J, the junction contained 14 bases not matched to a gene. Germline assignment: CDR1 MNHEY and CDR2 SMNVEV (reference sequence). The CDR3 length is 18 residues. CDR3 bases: TGTGCCAGCAGTCCCGTCGAGACTAGCGGGAGAGTTAAAGATACGCAGTATTTT. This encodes CASSPVETSGRVKDTQYF.

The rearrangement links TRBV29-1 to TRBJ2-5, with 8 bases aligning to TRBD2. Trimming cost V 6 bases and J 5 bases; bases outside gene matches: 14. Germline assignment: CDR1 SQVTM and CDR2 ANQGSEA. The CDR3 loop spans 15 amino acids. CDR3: CSVAPGREVLETQYF. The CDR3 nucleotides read TGCAGCGTGGCCCCCGGGCGGGAGGTTTTGGAGACCCAGTACTTC.

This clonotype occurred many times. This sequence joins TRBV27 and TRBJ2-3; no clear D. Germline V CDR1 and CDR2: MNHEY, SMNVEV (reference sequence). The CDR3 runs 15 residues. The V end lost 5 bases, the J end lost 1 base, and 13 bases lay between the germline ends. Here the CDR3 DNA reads TGTGCCAGCAGTCCTGCGACGAGCCGCACAGATACGCAGTATTTT. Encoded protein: CASSPATSRTDTQYF.